These T cell receptor beta chains were read from a single sample in a study of OX40 agonist ivuxolimab in advanced cancers. Assay: immunoSEQ multiplex PCR; the TCRdb copy retains only in-frame clones and omits some. This sample yields over 50,000 clones, of which 75% to 85% are seen a single time; 0.6% to 0.8% belongs to the top ten. The material was CD4+ or CD8+ T cells sorted from blood, obtained in a trial of the OX40 agonist ivuxolimab. Receptor source: an adult with an advanced solid tumor such as melanoma, head and neck, liver or kidney cancer. Each CDR3 is given with its conserved first and last residue. A D gene is named only where the DNA matches it firmly. The size entry is marked missing in some rows and otherwise reads once, few, many or a size class.

CASSEPDRPRQYF TGTGCCAGCAGTGAACCAGACAGGCCGAGGCAGTACTTC TRBJ2-7 TRBV2 - -
CASSYTRTGSYNEQFF TGTGCCAGCAGCTACACACGGACAGGCTCCTACAATGAGCAGTTCTTC TRBJ2-1 TRBV5-5 - TRBD1
CASSVRGAVWNEQFF TGTGCCAGCAGCGTTCGGGGGGCGGTATGGAATGAGCAGTTCTTC TRBJ2-1 TRBV9 once -
CASSPQLAGRPFF TGTGCCAGCAGCCCGCAACTAGCGGGGAGGCCGTTCTTC TRBJ2-1 TRBV7-9 - TRBD2
CASSKVPEHREAFF TGTGCCAGCAGCAAAGTTCCCGAACACCGTGAAGCTTTCTTT TRBJ1-1 TRBV21-1 - -
CASRFGIPGPRSSYNEQFF TGTGCCAGCAGGTTCGGGATACCGGGACCCAGAAGCTCCTACAATGAGCAGTTCTTC TRBJ2-1 TRBV11-2 - -
CASSSGGGSNQPQHF TGTGCCAGCAGTTCTGGGGGGGGCAGCAATCAGCCCCAGCATTTT TRBJ1-5 TRBV28 - -
CASSAADYNEQFF TGTGCCAGCAGCGCCGCCGACTACAATGAGCAGTTCTTC TRBJ2-1 TRBV7-2 - -
CASSGLENEQYF TGTGCCAGCAGCGGACTAGAAAACGAGCAGTACTTC TRBJ2-7 TRBV6-1 - TRBD2
CASRLSSAVLVTQYF TGTGCCAGCAGGTTATCTTCGGCGGTTTTGGTGACCCAGTACTTC TRBJ2-5 TRBV6-6 - -
CASTRGAGEYEKLFF TGTGCCAGCACCCGAGGGGCAGGGGAGTATGAAAAACTGTTTTTT TRBJ1-4 TRBV2 once -
CASSQDLGYPNQPQHF TGTGCCAGCAGCCAAGATTTGGGGTACCCTAATCAGCCCCAGCATTTT TRBJ1-5 TRBV4-2 - -
CASRDRGAPDSPLHF TGTGCCAGCCGCGACAGGGGGGCTCCGGATTCACCCCTCCACTTT TRBJ1-6 TRBV4-2 - TRBD1
CASRRIGLAGDYEQYF TGTGCCAGCAGAAGAATAGGACTAGCGGGAGATTACGAGCAGTACTTC TRBJ2-7 TRBV2 - TRBD2
CASSLKGGGSQPQHF TGTGCCAGCAGCTTAAAGGGAGGGGGTAGTCAGCCCCAGCATTTT TRBJ1-5 TRBV11-3 - -
CASSLVSAYEQFF TGTGCCAGCAGCTTAGTGTCCGCGTATGAGCAGTTCTTC TRBJ2-1 TRBV7-2 - -
CASSRDRGGYTF TGTGCCAGTAGCCGGGACAGGGGTGGCTACACCTTC TRBJ1-2 TRBV19 - TRBD1
CASSPASGTSSYNEQFF TGTGCCAGCAGCCCGGCTAGCGGGACAAGCTCCTACAATGAGCAGTTCTTC TRBJ2-1 TRBV7-9 - TRBD2
CASSLTSGALYF TGTGCCAGCAGCTTGACTAGCGGAGCACTGTACTTC TRBJ2-7 TRBV5-6 - TRBD2
CASSPSGGASHEQFF TGTGCCAGCAGCCCTAGCGGGGGGGCCAGCCATGAGCAGTTCTTC TRBJ2-1 TRBV11-3 - TRBD2
CASSQGHRVGGYTF TGTGCCAGCAGCCAAGGTCACAGGGTCGGTGGCTACACCTTC TRBJ1-2 TRBV6-5 once -
CASSLSSGNTIYF TGTGCCAGCAGCCTGAGCTCTGGAAACACCATATATTTT TRBJ1-3 TRBV6-5 - -
CASSFLAGADTQYF TGTGCCAGCAGCTTTCTAGCGGGTGCAGATACGCAGTATTTT TRBJ2-3 TRBV5-4 - TRBD2
CASSTRALAGAWGGEQFF TGTGCCAGTAGTACGAGGGCACTAGCGGGCGCTTGGGGGGGTGAGCAGTTCTTC TRBJ2-1 TRBV19 - TRBD2
CASSLTASVSSSYNEQFF TGTGCCAGCAGCTTAACGGCTAGCGTCTCCAGCTCCTACAATGAGCAGTTCTTC TRBJ2-1 TRBV11-3 once -
CASSLAGLSDTQYF TGTGCCAGCAGCCTAGCGGGTCTATCGGATACGCAGTATTTT TRBJ2-3 TRBV7-9 once TRBD2
CASRATGAWGEKLFF TGTGCCAGCAGGGCCACAGGGGCCTGGGGTGAAAAACTGTTTTTT TRBJ1-4 TRBV6-1 - TRBD1
CASSPLSPQGAFF TGTGCCAGCTCACCATTGAGTCCTCAGGGGGCTTTCTTT TRBJ1-1 TRBV18 - -
CASSKTGTRAYNEQFF TGTGCCAGCAGCAAAACCGGGACTAGGGCCTACAATGAGCAGTTCTTC TRBJ2-1 TRBV5-4 - TRBD2
CATSRFGQALNEQFF TGTGCCACCAGCAGATTCGGACAGGCCCTAAATGAGCAGTTCTTC TRBJ2-1 TRBV15 - TRBD1
CASSPPGEVNEQYF TGTGCCAGCAGTCCTCCAGGGGAGGTGAACGAGCAGTACTTC TRBJ2-7 TRBV11-3 - -
CASSPRSLNTEAFF TGTGCCAGCAGCCCTAGATCATTGAACACTGAAGCTTTCTTT TRBJ1-1 TRBV5-4 - -
CASSFKLAGVYEQFF TGTGCCAGCAGCTTCAAACTAGCGGGAGTCTATGAGCAGTTCTTC TRBJ2-1 TRBV5-4 few TRBD2
CASSQRRDGKLFF TGTGCCAGCAGCCAGAGAAGGGACGGAAAACTGTTTTTT TRBJ1-4 TRBV7-2 - -
CASSANKLQYF TGCGCCAGCAGTGCAAATAAGTTGCAGTACTTC TRBJ2-7 TRBV10-2 - -
CASSSTGINSPLHF TGTGCCAGCAGCTCGACAGGGATTAATTCACCCCTCCACTTT TRBJ1-6 TRBV7-6 - TRBD1
CASSLSQWPFSTDTQYF TGTGCCAGCAGCTTGTCACAGTGGCCTTTCAGCACAGATACGCAGTATTTT TRBJ2-3 TRBV5-6 - -
CASSLETSGVGEQFF TGTGCCAGCAGCTTGGAGACTAGCGGGGTAGGTGAGCAGTTCTTC TRBJ2-1 TRBV7-2 - TRBD2
CASSFKETQYF TGTGCCAGCAGTTTTAAAGAGACCCAGTACTTC TRBJ2-5 TRBV27 - -
CASSRTGAVGYTF TGTGCCAGCAGTCGGACAGGGGCCGTTGGCTACACCTTC TRBJ1-2 TRBV2 - TRBD1
CASTGRSNQPQHF TGTGCTAGTACAGGGAGAAGCAATCAGCCCCAGCATTTT TRBJ1-5 TRBV12-5 - -
CASCDRGDEQYF TGTGCCAGCTGTGACAGGGGGGACGAGCAGTACTTC TRBJ2-7 TRBV7-9 - TRBD1
CASSERGLEETQYF TGTGCCAGCAGCGAGAGGGGACTCGAAGAGACCCAGTACTTC TRBJ2-5 TRBV9 - -
CASSQDAGQGYLYGYTF TGCGCCAGCAGCCAAGACGCAGGACAGGGGTACCTCTATGGCTACACCTTC TRBJ1-2 TRBV4-1 - TRBD1
CASSAMAGNPSTDTQYF TGTGCCAGCAGCGCAATGGCGGGTAATCCTAGCACAGATACGCAGTATTTT TRBJ2-3 TRBV7-6 - -
CASSPRGGVGNTIYF TGTGCCAGCTCACCAAGGGGGGGCGTCGGAAACACCATATATTTT TRBJ1-3 TRBV18 - -
CASKGISYEQYF TGTGCCAGTAAAGGCATTAGCTACGAGCAGTACTTC TRBJ2-7 TRBV19 - -
CASSLAQVWGNEQFF TGCGCCAGCAGCTTGGCGCAGGTTTGGGGCAATGAGCAGTTCTTC TRBJ2-1 TRBV5-1 once -
CASGLDSWEGARGYTF TGTGCTAGTGGTTTGGACTCCTGGGAAGGGGCGAGGGGCTACACCTTC TRBJ1-2 TRBV12-5 once -
CASSLGTGNTGELFF TGCGCCAGCAGCTTAGGGACAGGGAACACCGGGGAGCTGTTTTTT TRBJ2-2 TRBV5-1 - TRBD1
CASSHSGGKGYGYTF TGTGCCAGCAGCCACTCGGGGGGTAAGGGTTATGGCTACACCTTC TRBJ1-2 TRBV6-5 - -
CASSSLGVGTEAFF TGTGCCAGCAGCTCCCTCGGGGTCGGCACTGAAGCTTTCTTT TRBJ1-1 TRBV11-2 - -
CASSLIQAEAFF TGTGCCAGCAGCTTAATACAGGCTGAAGCTTTCTTT TRBJ1-1 TRBV11-2 - -
CARSLQATSGANVLTF TGTGCCAGAAGCTTACAGGCTACCTCTGGGGCCAACGTCCTGACTTTC TRBJ2-6 TRBV5-3 once -
CSVDRRDGHTEAFF TGCAGCGTTGATCGTCGCGACGGACACACTGAAGCTTTCTTT TRBJ1-1 TRBV29-1 - -
CASSEGQGIYGYTF TGTGCCAGCAGTGAGGGACAGGGGATCTATGGCTACACCTTC TRBJ1-2 TRBV6-1 - TRBD1
CASSFPLTGRGGYTF TGTGCCAGCAGCTTTCCCCTAACAGGGAGGGGTGGCTACACCTTC TRBJ1-2 TRBV5-3 - -